The 25 T cell receptor beta chains below were found in one sample sequenced in a study of CD8 T cells in ankylosing spondylitis. A single record per CDR3 protein comes from TCRdb applying MiXCR to the 5' RACE reads. This table has under 170,000 distinct CDR3 sequences, under 55% appearing once. The sample consisted of synovial fluid, either unsorted or a sorted T cell fraction (not recorded which). Source of these receptors: a male donor with ankylosing spondylitis.

The chain links TRBV15 to TRBJ1-1; 8 bases are a match to TRBD1. V shed 2 bases and J 5 bases; nucleotides not matched to a gene: 4. The CDR3 totals 14 residues. Germline V gene sequence: CDR1 LNHNV, CDR2 YYDKDF (reference sequence). This CDR3 is CATSRQGARTEAFF. The DNA for the CDR3 is TGTGCCACCAGCAGACAGGGGGCGCGTACTGAAGCTTTCTTT.

This clonotype was seen a single time. V and J are TRBV7-9 and TRBJ2-3; D not resolved. Trimming removed 2 bases at V and 0 bases at J, with 12 bases between. This CDR3 is built from 16 residues. Germline loops: CDR1 SEHNR, CDR2 FQNEAQ (reference sequence). The CDR3 sequence is CASSLQDFPSTDTQYF. In DNA, the CDR3 is TGTGCCAGCAGCTTACAGGATTTCCCTAGCACAGATACGCAGTATTTT.

A few counts support this clonotype. CDR3 region: CASSMAGASAGELFF. The DNA of the CDR3 is TGTGCCAGCAGTATGGCGGGGGCCTCCGCCGGGGAGCTGTTTTTT. V usage is TRBV6-2 or TRBV6-3 and J usage is TRBJ2-2; possible D gene TRBD2, 7 bases. CDR1 MNHEY and CDR2 SVGEGT come from the germline V gene. Trimming pared 5 bases from V and 6 bases from J, leaving 16 bases between. The CDR3 length is 15 residues.

This chain joins TRBV7-9 and TRBJ1-1; 7 positions match TRBD1. The CDR3 is 15 amino acids. Germline lookup yields CDR1 SEHNR and CDR2 FQNEAQ (reference sequence). After removal of 1 base from V and 5 bases from J, the junction contained 7 bases not matched to a gene. CDR3 protein: CASSLGGQMDTEAFF. The CDR3 bases are TGTGCCAGCAGCTTAGGGGGACAGATGGATACTGAAGCTTTCTTT.

This clonotype was detected ten times or more. The CDR3 sequence is CASSRVAGVTDTQYF. The DNA for the CDR3 is TGTGCCAGCAGCCGGGTAGCGGGGGTTACAGATACGCAGTATTTT. The chain recombines TRBV6-4 with TRBJ2-3; 9 bases line up with TRBD2. V lost 6 bases to trimming and J lost 3 bases; unmatched junction nucleotides: 7. Germline CDR1 and CDR2: MRHNA and SNTAGT. This CDR3 has 15 residues.

V is TRBV7-8 and J is TRBJ1-3; D is ambiguous. Between the trimmed V and J ends, which lost 5 bases and 0 bases, there was a span of 8 bases. CDR1 and CDR2 (germline): SGHVS, FQNEAQ. CDR3 length equals 14 residues. The CDR3 sequence is CASSPESSGNTIYF. The CDR3 DNA follows: TGTGCCAGCAGCCCCGAGAGCTCTGGAAACACCATATATTTT.

This clonotype has a handful of counts. V and J are TRBV28 and TRBJ1-2; D is undetermined. Trimming took off 3 bases at V and 7 bases at J, with 6 bases between the two ends. This CDR3 spans 11 amino acids. From germline, CDR1 is MDHEN and CDR2 SYDVKM. The CDR3 sequence is CASSFVSGYTF. The CDR3 DNA reads TGTGCCAGCAGTTTTGTTAGTGGCTACACCTTC.

This sequence joins TRBV19 and TRBJ1-1, with 7 positions matching TRBD1. V dropped 6 bases and J dropped 9; count of bases not matched to a gene: 16. Germline loops: CDR1 LNHDA, CDR2 SQIVND (reference sequence). The CDR3 is made up of 15 amino acids. The CDR3 protein is CASSTDRVVDDQAFF. The CDR3 bases are TGTGCCAGTAGCACTGACAGGGTGGTGGATGATCAAGCTTTCTTT.

This clonotype was seen at least ten times. The chain links TRBV6-2 or TRBV6-3 to TRBJ2-5, with 7 bases matching TRBD1. Germline V lookup: CDR1 MNHEY, CDR2 SVGEGT. CDR3 length equals 16 residues. Unmatched junction bases numbered 13, after V lost 4 bases and J lost 5 bases. Written as DNA, the CDR3 is TGTGCCAGCAGTTTCATCTCGACAGGGCTTGGTGAGACCCAGTACTTC. Its protein product is CASSFISTGLGETQYF.

The chain is built from TRBV5-1 and TRBJ1-1; D is uncertain. Trimming took 5 bases from V and 1 from J, leaving 9 bases between them. Germline CDR1 SGHRS, CDR2 YFSETQ. CDR3 size: 13 residues. The CDR3 DNA reads as TGCGCCAGCAGTCGTCAGAAGAACACTGAAGCTTTCTTT. It is translated as CASSRQKNTEAFF.

J is TRBJ1-2 and V is TRBV27, with D tentatively TRBD1 (5 bases). V was pared by 7 bases and J by 7 bases, with 16 bases between. The germline V gene encodes CDR1 MNHEY and CDR2 SMNVEV (reference sequence). This CDR3 spans 13 amino acids. For the CDR3, the DNA is TGTGCCAGCATCTGGCAGGGCAGAGCTGGCTACACCTTC. Translation gives CASIWQGRAGYTF.

J is TRBJ1-2 and V is TRBV5-1; possible D gene TRBD1, 6 bases. Looked up from germline, CDR1 is SGHRS and CDR2 is YFSETQ. The CDR3 runs 14 residues. The V end lost 4 bases, the J end lost 4 bases, and 14 bases lay between the germline ends. The CDR3 is CASSPGGGGYGYTF. CDR3 bases: TGCGCCAGCAGCCCGGGTGGGGGCGGCTATGGCTACACCTTC.

This clonotype has a single count. The J gene is TRBJ1-5, the V gene TRBV4-1; TRBD1 aligns across 7 bases. The CDR3 runs to 17 residues. The junction had 12 bases not matched to a gene; V was cut back by 2 bases and J by 5 bases. Per germline, CDR1 MGHRA and CDR2 YSYEKL. The CDR3 bases are TGCGCCAGCAGCCAAAACCCCGACAGGGTGGGTTATCAGCCCCAGCATTTT. Translating gives CASSQNPDRVGYQPQHF.

This chain uses TRBV12-3 or TRBV12-4 with TRBJ2-1, with 12 bases lining up with TRBD2. There are 16 residues in the CDR3. With V trimmed by 6 bases and J by 9 bases, 12 bases remained unmatched. The CDR3 reads CASSPTLAGGPGEQFF. CDR3 bases: TGTGCCAGCAGCCCCACCCTAGCGGGAGGGCCAGGTGAGCAGTTCTTC.

The CDR3 is CAIRPQTTWLYNEQFF. As DNA, the CDR3 is TGTGCCATCAGGCCCCAGACTACCTGGCTCTACAATGAGCAGTTCTTC. The V and J genes are TRBV10-3 and TRBJ2-1; D is possibly TRBD2 (5 bases). V lost 6 bases and J 3 bases, leaving 18 bases between the germline ends. Germline values: CDR1 ENHRY, CDR2 SYGVKD. The CDR3 loop spans 16 amino acids.

This clonotype was seen more than once but under ten times. The limits of the CDR3 on the DNA are not certain, so only TCRdb's listed CDR3 is given. The chain links TRBV9 to TRBJ2-5. The V gene's germline CDR1 is SGDLS and CDR2 YYNGEE. The CDR3 is 16 residues long, ends included. CDR3 loop: CASSVTPVFGEETQYF.

This clonotype appeared once. V and J are TRBV11-1 and TRBJ2-7; D is perhaps TRBD1 or TRBD2 (5 bases each). Germline CDR1 is SGHAT and CDR2 is FQDESV (reference sequence). V was shortened by 6 bases and J by 3 bases, with 30 bases between the two germline ends. The CDR3 has 19 residues. The CDR3, as DNA: TGTGCCAGCAGTTCCAAAGCTGAACAGGTCTTCGATGGAGGCTACGAGCAGTACTTC. This encodes CASSSKAEQVFDGGYEQYF.

This clonotype was detected many times. The CDR3 nucleotides are TGTGCCAGCAGCACGACTAGCGGCTCCCAAGAGACCCAGTACTTC. Its protein product is CASSTTSGSQETQYF. This chain links TRBV11-2 with TRBJ2-5, with 9 bases fitting TRBD2. Unmatched junction bases numbered 5, after V lost 5 bases and J lost 1 base. Germline loops: CDR1 SGHAT, CDR2 FQNNGV. This CDR3 region has 15 residues.

This clonotype was seen more than once but under ten times. The rearrangement uses TRBV5-1 and TRBJ1-6; D is perhaps TRBD1 (5 bases). The CDR3 length is 13 residues. Germline loops: CDR1 SGHRS, CDR2 YFSETQ. V shed 6 bases and J shed 8 bases, with 12 bases lying between them. DNA of the CDR3: TGCGCCAGCACCCGGGACTTTTATTCACCCCTCCACTTT. Its translation is CASTRDFYSPLHF.

In its sample, this clonotype was seen a few times. This chain links TRBV4-2 with TRBJ2-3, with TRBD1 as a possible D gene (6 bases). The V gene lost 0 bases and the J gene lost 6 bases, with 10 bases spanning the gap. Germline CDR1 reads LGHNA; CDR2 reads YNFKEQ. CDR3 length: 14 amino acids. CDR3 residues: CASSQEGHDDTQYF. The CDR3 DNA reads as TGTGCCAGCAGCCAAGAGGGACACGATGATACGCAGTATTTT.

There are many counts of this clonotype. V usage is TRBV7-9 and J usage is TRBJ2-1; D tentatively reads TRBD1 or TRBD2 (5 bases each). This CDR3 contains 16 residues. V lost 5 bases and J lost 3, with 17 bases in between. CDR1 SEHNR and CDR2 FQNEAQ come from the germline V gene (reference sequence). The CDR3: CASSPSRGPRYNEQFF. CDR3 nucleotides: TGTGCCAGCAGCCCCTCACGGGGACCACGCTACAATGAGCAGTTCTTC. The full variable domain, with the rest looked up from reference TRBV7-9 and TRBJ2-1, is DTGVSQNPRHKITKRGQNVTFRCDPISEHNRLYWYRQTLGQGPEFLTYFQNEAQLEKSRLLSDRFSAERPKGSFSTLEIQRTEQGDSAMYLCASSPSRGPRYNEQFFGPGTRLTVL.

This clonotype was detected a few times. CDR3 protein: CASSLGGAGAEAFF. CDR3 sequence (DNA): TGTGCCAGCAGCCTAGGCGGCGCGGGCGCTGAAGCTTTCTTT. This chain uses TRBV27 with TRBJ1-1; D is ambiguous. Germline CDR1 reads MNHEY; CDR2 reads SMNVEV (reference sequence). V was shortened by 6 bases and J by 6 bases, with 17 bases between the two germline ends. The CDR3 is 14 residues long.

This clonotype was detected a few times. The chain links TRBV25-1 to TRBJ2-3, with TRBD2 identical over 12 bases. V was pared by 4 bases and J by 4 bases, with 6 bases of the junction left unmatched. The CDR3 covers 16 residues. Germline V lookup: CDR1 MGHDK, CDR2 SYGVNS. In DNA form, the CDR3 reads TGTGCCAGCAGTGGCAGACTAGCGGGGGAGGCAGATACGCAGTATTTT. Amino acids: CASSGRLAGEADTQYF.

This clonotype appeared a single time. The chain links TRBV12-3 or TRBV12-4 to TRBJ1-1; no firm D call. V was trimmed by 3 bases and J by 6 bases, leaving 11 bases between them. This CDR3 is 13 amino acids long. The CDR3 region is CASSFTPWAEAFF. In nucleotides, the CDR3 is TGTGCCAGCAGTTTCACCCCCTGGGCTGAAGCTTTCTTT.

This clonotype was recorded a few times. The gene calls are TRBV5-1 and TRBJ1-1; perhaps TRBD1 as D (5 bases). The CDR3 extends over 16 amino acids. V lost 4 bases and J 6 bases, leaving 22 bases between the germline ends. Germline values: CDR1 SGHRS, CDR2 YFSETQ. The CDR3 region is CASSLGGFLGTSEAFF. CDR3 bases: TGCGCCAGCAGCCTCGGGGGGTTTCTCGGGACCTCTGAAGCTTTCTTT. Using reference TRBV5-1 and TRBJ1-1 for the parts outside the CDR3, the full variable domain is KAGVTQTPRYLIKTRGQQVTLSCSPISGHRSVSWYQQTPGQGLQFLFEYFSETQRNKGNFPGRFSGRQFSNSRSEMNVSTLELGDSALYLCASSLGGFLGTSEAFFGQGTRLTVV.